This T cell receptor beta chain comes out of a study of technical replicates of blood from a handful of donors. TCRdb's copy holds only in-frame clones and misses some; the assay was immunoSEQ multiplex PCR. The data show 80,000 or so clones, approximately 96% seen once. The CDR3 is made up of 17 amino acids. Trimming took off 3 bases at V and 0 bases at J, with 15 bases between the two ends. Per germline, CDR1 MGHRA and CDR2 YSYEKL. The receptor's source is a human donor in good health. Sequencing used T cells isolated from PBMCs. The chain is built from TRBV4-1 and TRBJ2-4; D possibly corresponds to TRBD2 (6 bases). This chain's CDR3 is CASSQGGRLLAKNIQYF. In nucleotides, the CDR3 is TGCGCCAGCAGCCAGGGGGGAAGACTACTAGCCAAAAACATTCAGTACTTC.